This T cell receptor (beta chain) was obtained from a study of blood T cell repertoires in COVID-19. The overall study: Donors in the United States, Italy and Spain gave samples during acute or convalescent COVID-19. From T cells, B-cell-depleted T cells, or PBMCs came the material, which was cDNA or gDNA.

In the authors' methods: Amplified reference gene primers provided the basis for estimating nucleated cell counts. Some clones are missing from TCRdb's copy, which holds only in-frame ones; the method was immunoSEQ multiplex PCR. D and trimming come from the DNA, and the V and J calls and clone size come from that table. Altogether fewer than 150,000 clones are present, roughly 85% being singletons, with the ten largest covering around 3.4%. V lost 6 bases and J 5 bases, leaving 16 bases between the germline ends. The CDR3 consists of 14 residues. Germline V CDR1 and CDR2: LGHDT, YNNKEL (reference sequence).

Sequenced sample: peripheral blood. The clonotype was recovered from a man aged 40-49 years with acute or convalescent COVID-19. The chain links TRBV3-1 (or the pseudogene TRBV3-2) to TRBJ2-5; maybe TRBD1 (5 bases). The CDR3 protein is CASRYGYKGETQYF. The CDR3 nucleotides are TGTGCCAGCAGATACGGGTACAAGGGGGAGACCCAGTACTTC.